A single sample is the source of the 10 T cell receptor beta chains below, sequenced in a study of blood T cell repertoires in COVID-19. The assay was immunoSEQ multiplex PCR, and TCRdb's table has in-frame clones only and misses some. The sample lists 95,000 to 150,000 clones; around 89% were seen once. What was sequenced was peripheral blood. The receptors stem from a woman aged 60 to 75 with COVID-19, enrolled during active disease.

This chain connects TRBV5-1 to TRBJ1-1; 9 positions agree with TRBD1. J gave up 5 bases and V 5 bases, and 10 bases lay outside the gene matches. CDR3 length: 15 residues. Germline assignment: CDR1 SGHRS and CDR2 YFSETQ. This chain's CDR3 is CASRTTDRGRTEAFF. The CDR3 DNA reads TGCGCCAGCAGGACGACCGACAGGGGGAGGACTGAAGCTTTCTTT.

The J gene is TRBJ1-3, the V gene TRBV9; D might be TRBD1 (6 bases). V was shortened by 0 bases and J by 0 bases, with 16 bases between the two germline ends. The CDR3 is 18 amino acids. Germline loops: CDR1 SGDLS, CDR2 YYNGEE. The CDR3 sequence: CASSVAGQTSYSGNTIYF. The CDR3 nucleotides are TGTGCCAGCAGCGTAGCTGGACAGACTTCGTACTCTGGAAACACCATATATTTT. Full variable domain (outside the CDR3, taken from reference TRBV9 and TRBJ1-3): DSGVTQTPKHLITATGQRVTLRCSPRSGDLSVYWYQQSLDQGLQFLIQYYNGEERAKGNILERFSAQQFPDLHSELNLSSLELGDSALYFCASSVAGQTSYSGNTIYFGEGSWLTVV.

The chain couples TRBV4-3 to TRBJ2-6; D not certain. CDR3 length: 15 amino acids. The V gene's germline CDR1 is LGHNA and CDR2 YSLEER. V dropped 6 bases and J dropped 0 bases, with 9 bases sitting between them. The DNA for the CDR3 is TGCGCCAGCAGGAATCAACACTCTGGGGCCAACGTCCTGACTTTC. This sequence encodes CASRNQHSGANVLTF.

The CDR3 DNA is TGTGCCAGCTCACCACCGGGACAGACTAATGAAAAACTGTTTTTT. This gives the protein CASSPPGQTNEKLFF. The chain carries TRBV18 and TRBJ1-4; TRBD1 matches 7 bases. Germline V lookup: CDR1 KGHSH, CDR2 LQKENI. The CDR3 covers 15 residues. V gave up 0 bases and J gave up 2 bases; unmatched junction bases: 0.

The sample holds one count of this clone. Written as DNA, the CDR3 is TGTGCCAGTAGTGCGGACAGGGGGACACCCTATAATTCACCCCTCCACTTT. Protein sequence: CASSADRGTPYNSPLHF. The chain combines TRBV19 with TRBJ1-6; TRBD1 matches 10 bases. The CDR3 is made up of 17 amino acids. The V gene end was trimmed by 5 bases and the J gene end by 2 bases; junction bases not matched to a gene: 6. CDR1 LNHDA and CDR2 SQIVND come from the germline V gene (reference sequence).

The CDR3, as DNA: TGTGCCAGCAGCCCGGGGGAGGGACGATATAGCAATCAGCCCCAGCATTTT. This translates into CASSPGEGRYSNQPQHF. The V gene is TRBV7-8, the J gene TRBJ1-5, with D possibly TRBD1 on 5 matching bases. Germline-derived CDR1 and CDR2 are SGHVS and FQNEAQ. Trimming shortened V by 5 bases and J by 0 bases, and 17 bases separated the two germline ends. The CDR3 is 17 residues long.

The rearrangement joins TRBV28 to TRBJ1-4; maybe TRBD1 (6 bases). Germline CDR1 is MDHEN and CDR2 is SYDVKM. This CDR3 comprises 15 residues. Trimming pared 3 bases from V and 7 bases from J, leaving 15 bases between. CDR3 protein: CASSFGGGRSEKLFF. As DNA, the CDR3 is TGTGCCAGCAGTTTTGGGGGCGGAAGAAGTGAAAAACTGTTTTTT.

V gene TRBV29-1 combines with J gene TRBJ2-7; tentative D call: TRBD1 (5 bases). The V gene's germline CDR1 is SQVTM and CDR2 ANQGSEA. The CDR3 consists of 13 residues. V was cut by 6 bases and J by 2 bases, with 14 bases left in between. As DNA, the CDR3 is TGCAGCGTGCCTGGGGCCGGCACCTACGAGCAGTACTTC. Its translation: CSVPGAGTYEQYF.

The chain joins TRBV3-1 (or the pseudogene TRBV3-2) to TRBJ1-1; D is unclear. The CDR3 consists of 14 residues. Trimming stripped 4 bases from V and 4 bases from J, with 13 bases between. Germline CDR1 is LGHDT and CDR2 is YNNKEL (reference sequence). CDR3 region: CASSRARGGTEAFF. CDR3 bases: TGTGCCAGCAGCCGGGCCCGTGGAGGCACTGAAGCTTTCTTT.

A single count supports this clone. V gene TRBV9 combines with J gene TRBJ2-5, with 12 positions matching TRBD2. Per germline, CDR1 SGDLS and CDR2 YYNGEE. The CDR3 consists of 18 residues. V shed 0 bases and J 5 bases; nucleotides not matched to a gene: 11. The CDR3 DNA sequence: TGTGCCAGCAGCGTAGCTTCTAGCGGGGGGGCCCTGGCTGAGACCCAGTACTTC. It is translated as CASSVASSGGALAETQYF.